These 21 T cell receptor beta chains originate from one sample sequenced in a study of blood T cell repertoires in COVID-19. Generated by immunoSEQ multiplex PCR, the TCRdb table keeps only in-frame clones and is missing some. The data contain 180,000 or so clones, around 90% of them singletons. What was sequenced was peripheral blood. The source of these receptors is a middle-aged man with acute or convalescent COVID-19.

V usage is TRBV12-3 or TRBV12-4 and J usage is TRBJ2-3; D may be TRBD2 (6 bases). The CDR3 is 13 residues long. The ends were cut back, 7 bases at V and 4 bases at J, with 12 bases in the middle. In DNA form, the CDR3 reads TGTGCCAGCACTCTGACGGGGGCAGATACGCAGTATTTT. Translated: CASTLTGADTQYF.

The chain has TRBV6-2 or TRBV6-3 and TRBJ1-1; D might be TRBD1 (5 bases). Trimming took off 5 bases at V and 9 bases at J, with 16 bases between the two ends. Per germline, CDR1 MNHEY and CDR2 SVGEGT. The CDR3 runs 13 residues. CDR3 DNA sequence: TGTGCCAGCAGTCCAGCCGGAGGGGTGAAAGCTTTCTTT. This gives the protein CASSPAGGVKAFF.

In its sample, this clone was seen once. The CDR3 bases are TGTGCCAGCAGTTACTTAAATACAGGTAGCAATCAGCCCCAGCATTTT. Protein sequence: CASSYLNTGSNQPQHF. This chain joins TRBV6-5 and TRBJ1-5; a possible D gene is TRBD1 (5 bases). There are 16 residues in the CDR3. Germline V gene sequence: CDR1 MNHEY, CDR2 SVGAGI. The V end was cut by 1 base, the J end by 0 bases, with 10 bases between.

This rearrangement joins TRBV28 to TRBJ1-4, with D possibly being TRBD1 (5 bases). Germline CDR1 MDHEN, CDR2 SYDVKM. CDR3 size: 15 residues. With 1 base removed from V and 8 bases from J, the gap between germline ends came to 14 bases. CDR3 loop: CASSLFVGVAEKLFF. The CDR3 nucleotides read TGTGCCAGCAGTTTATTTGTAGGGGTGGCGGAAAAACTGTTTTTT.

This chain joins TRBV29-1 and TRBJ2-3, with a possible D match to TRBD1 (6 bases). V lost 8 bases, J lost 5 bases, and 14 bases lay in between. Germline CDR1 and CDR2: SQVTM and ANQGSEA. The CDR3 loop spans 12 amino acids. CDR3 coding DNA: TGCAGCCAAACACAGGGTGAAGATACGCAGTATTTT. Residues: CSQTQGEDTQYF.

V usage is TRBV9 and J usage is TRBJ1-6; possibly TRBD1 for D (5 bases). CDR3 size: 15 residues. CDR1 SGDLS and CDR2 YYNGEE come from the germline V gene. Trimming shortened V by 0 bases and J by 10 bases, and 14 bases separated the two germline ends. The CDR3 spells CASSVAPGIGSPLHF. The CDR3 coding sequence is TGTGCCAGCAGCGTAGCTCCAGGGATCGGATCACCCCTCCACTTT. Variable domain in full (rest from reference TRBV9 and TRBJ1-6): DSGVTQTPKHLITATGQRVTLRCSPRSGDLSVYWYQQSLDQGLQFLIQYYNGEERAKGNILERFSAQQFPDLHSELNLSSLELGDSALYFCASSVAPGIGSPLHFGNGTRLTVT.

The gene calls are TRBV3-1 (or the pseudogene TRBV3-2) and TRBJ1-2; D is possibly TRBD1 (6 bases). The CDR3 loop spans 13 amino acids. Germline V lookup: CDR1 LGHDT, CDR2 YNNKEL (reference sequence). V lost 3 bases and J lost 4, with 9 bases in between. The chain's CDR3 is CASSQGAGYGYTF. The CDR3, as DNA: TGTGCCAGCAGCCAGGGGGCTGGCTATGGCTACACCTTC.

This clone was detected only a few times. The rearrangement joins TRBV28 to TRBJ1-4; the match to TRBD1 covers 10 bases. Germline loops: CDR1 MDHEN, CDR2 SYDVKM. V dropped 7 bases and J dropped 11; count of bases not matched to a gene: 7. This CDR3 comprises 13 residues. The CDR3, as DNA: TGTGCCAGCACGACAGGGGGCCTTCTGAAACTGTTTTTT. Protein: CASTTGGLLKLFF.

DNA of the CDR3: TGTGCCAGCAGCCAAGGGCTCCGTGCCACAGATACGCAGTATTTT. It specifies CASSQGLRATDTQYF. The J gene is TRBJ2-3, the V gene TRBV3-1 (or the pseudogene TRBV3-2); D is unclear. CDR3 size: 15 residues. CDR1 and CDR2 from the germline V gene are LGHDT and YNNKEL (reference sequence). The ends were cut back, 1 base at V and 2 bases at J, with 10 bases in the middle.

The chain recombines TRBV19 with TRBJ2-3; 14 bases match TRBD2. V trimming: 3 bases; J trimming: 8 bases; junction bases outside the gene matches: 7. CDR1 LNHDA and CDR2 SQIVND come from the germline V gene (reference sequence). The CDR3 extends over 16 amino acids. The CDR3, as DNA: TGTGCCAGTAGTATCCTCGGGACTAGCGGGAGTAGTACGCAGTATTTT. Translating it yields CASSILGTSGSSTQYF.

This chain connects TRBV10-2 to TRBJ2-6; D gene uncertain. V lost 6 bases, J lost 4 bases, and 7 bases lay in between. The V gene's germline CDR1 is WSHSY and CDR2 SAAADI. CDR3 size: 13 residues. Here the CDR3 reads CASSEQGANVLTF. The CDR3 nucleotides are TGCGCCAGCAGCGAACAGGGGGCCAACGTCCTGACTTTC.

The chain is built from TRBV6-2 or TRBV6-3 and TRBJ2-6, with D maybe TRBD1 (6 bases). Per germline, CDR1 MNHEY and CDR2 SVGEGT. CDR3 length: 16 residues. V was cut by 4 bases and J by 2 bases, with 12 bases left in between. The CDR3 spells CASSSDRTPGANVLTF. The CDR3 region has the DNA TGTGCCAGCAGTTCCGACAGGACCCCTGGGGCCAACGTCCTGACTTTC.

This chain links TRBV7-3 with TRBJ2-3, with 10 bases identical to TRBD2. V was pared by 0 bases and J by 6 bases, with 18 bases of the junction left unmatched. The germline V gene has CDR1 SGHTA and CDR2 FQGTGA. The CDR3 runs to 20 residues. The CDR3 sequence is CASSLTVGLAGALPTDTQYF. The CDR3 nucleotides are TGTGCCAGCAGCTTAACGGTTGGGCTAGCGGGGGCCCTGCCCACGGATACGCAGTATTTT.

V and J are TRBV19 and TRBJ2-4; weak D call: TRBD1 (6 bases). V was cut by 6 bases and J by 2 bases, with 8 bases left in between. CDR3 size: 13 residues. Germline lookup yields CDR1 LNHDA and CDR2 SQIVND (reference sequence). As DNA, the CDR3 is TGTGCCAGTAGGGGGGCGTCCAAAAACATTCAGTACTTC. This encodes CASRGASKNIQYF.

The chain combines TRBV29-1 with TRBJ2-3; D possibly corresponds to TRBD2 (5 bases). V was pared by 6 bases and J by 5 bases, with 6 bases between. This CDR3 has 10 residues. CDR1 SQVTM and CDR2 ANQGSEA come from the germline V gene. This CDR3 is CSVGGDTQYF. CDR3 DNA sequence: TGCAGCGTAGGAGGAGATACGCAGTATTTT.

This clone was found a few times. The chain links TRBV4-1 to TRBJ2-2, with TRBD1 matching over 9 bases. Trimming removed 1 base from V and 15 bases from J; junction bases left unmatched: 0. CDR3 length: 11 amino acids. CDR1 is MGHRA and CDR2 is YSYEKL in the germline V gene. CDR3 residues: CASSQGQGVFF. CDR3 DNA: TGCGCCAGCAGCCAAGGACAGGGGGTGTTTTTT.

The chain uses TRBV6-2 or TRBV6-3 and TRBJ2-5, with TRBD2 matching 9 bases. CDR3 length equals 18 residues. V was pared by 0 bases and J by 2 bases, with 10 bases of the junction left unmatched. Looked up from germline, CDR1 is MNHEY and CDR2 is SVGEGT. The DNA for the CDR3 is TGTGCCAGCAGTTACTCGTTCCTCCAGCGGGGGGAACAAGAGACCCAGTACTTC. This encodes CASSYSFLQRGEQETQYF.

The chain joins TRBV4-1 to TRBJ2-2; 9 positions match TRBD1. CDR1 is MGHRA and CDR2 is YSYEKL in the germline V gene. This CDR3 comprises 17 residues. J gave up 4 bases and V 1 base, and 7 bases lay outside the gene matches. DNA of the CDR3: TGCGCCAGCAGCCAAGTTACAGGGGGCTTGGGCACCGGGGAGCTGTTTTTT. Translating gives CASSQVTGGLGTGELFF.

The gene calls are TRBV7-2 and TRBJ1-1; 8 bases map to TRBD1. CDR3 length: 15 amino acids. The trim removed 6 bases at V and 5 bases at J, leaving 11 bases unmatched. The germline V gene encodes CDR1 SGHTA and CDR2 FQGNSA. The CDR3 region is CASSLLVQGGTEAFF. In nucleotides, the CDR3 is TGTGCCAGCAGTCTCCTGGTACAGGGGGGAACTGAAGCTTTCTTT.

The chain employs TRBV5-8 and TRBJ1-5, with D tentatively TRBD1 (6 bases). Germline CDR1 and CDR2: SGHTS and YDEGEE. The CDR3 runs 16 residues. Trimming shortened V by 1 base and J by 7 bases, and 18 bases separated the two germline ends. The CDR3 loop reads CASSLFGGAGRQPQHF. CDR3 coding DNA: TGTGCCAGCAGCTTGTTTGGGGGCGCAGGGCGCCAGCCCCAGCATTTT.

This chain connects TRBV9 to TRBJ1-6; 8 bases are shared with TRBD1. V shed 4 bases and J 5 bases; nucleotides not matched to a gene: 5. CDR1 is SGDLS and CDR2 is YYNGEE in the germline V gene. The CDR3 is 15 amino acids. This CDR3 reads CASSTLGQDNSPLHF. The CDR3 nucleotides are TGTGCCAGCAGCACCCTGGGACAGGATAATTCACCCCTCCACTTT.